This TCR beta chain is drawn from a study of blood T cell repertoires in COVID-19. Overall study context: Samples of COVID-19 (acute and convalescent) were obtained from the United States, Italy and Spain. Nucleic acid was either cDNA or gDNA, and it came from T cells, B-cell-depleted T cells, or PBMCs.

Individuals aged about 18 to 90 years were recruited from roughly 22 US areas. Germline lookup yields CDR1 PRHDT and CDR2 FYEKMQ (reference sequence). V was pared by 2 bases and J by 5 bases, with 15 bases between. CDR3 size: 15 residues. This table comes from immunoSEQ multiplex PCR, and its TCRdb copy is limited to in-frame clones, with some not included. Counted here are around 250,000 clones, roughly 79% occurring once; the ten biggest clones make up 15%. The V and J genes are TRBV13 and TRBJ1-1; TRBD1 might be the D (5 bases). The sequenced material came from PBMCs or T cells enriched from blood (not recorded which). The TCR was taken from a man aged 35-49 years who had recovered from COVID-19. As DNA, the CDR3 is TGTGCCAGCAGCTTAAGGGCGGGCGGGGGGACTGAAGCTTTCTTT. Its protein product is CASSLRAGGGTEAFF.